Below are 9 T cell receptor beta chains sequenced from a single sample in a study of T cells in Graves' hyperthyroidism and ophthalmopathy. RNA transcripts provided the source from which TCR beta CDR3 regions were amplified. Initially, a first-round RT-PCR of the TCR CDR3 employed the HTBI primer set. From the multiplex PCR reads, TCRdb called clonotypes with MiXCR, one entry per CDR3 protein. The sample has about 550,000 distinct CDR3 sequences, 20% seen once. Sample: blood. The source is a man in his late teens or twenties with Graves' hyperthyroidism.

This clonotype was recorded many times. CDR3 in amino acids: CASSIYGTSNQPQHF. The DNA of the CDR3 is TGTGCCAGTAGTATATACGGGACAAGCAATCAGCCCCAGCATTTT. The V and J genes are TRBV19 and TRBJ1-5; tentatively, D is TRBD1 (6 bases). CDR1 is LNHDA and CDR2 is SQIVND in the germline V gene (reference sequence). This CDR3 region has 15 residues. Deletions cut 2 bases from V and 1 base from J, with 9 bases between.

Points on this clonotype: The final CDR3 position lacks the conserved phenylalanine or tryptophan, pointing to a likely read error. This chain links TRBV15 with TRBJ2-2; D ambiguous. Trimming shortened V by 9 bases and J by 3 bases, and 11 bases separated the two germline ends. Per the germline V gene, CDR1 is LNHNV and CDR2 is YYDKDF (reference sequence). There are 13 residues in the CDR3. The CDR3 DNA sequence: TGTGCCACGGGTCAGGTGGACACCGGGGAGCTGTTTTAT. Amino acids: CATGQVDTGELFY.

This clonotype has a handful of counts. The CDR3 is CASSPGTGGSAFF. In nucleotides, the CDR3 is TGCGCCAGCAGCCCAGGGACAGGGGGTTCGGCTTTCTTT. This chain joins TRBV4-1 and TRBJ1-1, with 11 bases aligning to TRBD1. Losses at the gene ends were 4 bases for V and 11 bases for J; bases not matched to a gene: 6. CDR3 length: 13 amino acids. Germline CDR1 MGHRA, CDR2 YSYEKL.

This clonotype was seen many times. The chain links TRBV7-9 to TRBJ1-5, with TRBD1 identical over 7 bases. The germline gives CDR1 SEHNR, CDR2 FQNEAQ (reference sequence). V was pared by 11 bases and J by 4 bases, with 8 bases of the junction left unmatched. The CDR3 runs 13 residues. CDR3 nucleotide sequence: TGTGCCTCAACAGGGGAGGGGAATCAGCCCCAGCATTTT. It specifies CASTGEGNQPQHF.

This clonotype was counted ten times or more. This chain uses TRBV6-2 or TRBV6-3 with TRBJ1-2, with TRBD1 matching 8 bases. The V and J ends lost 1 base and 3 bases, in that order; junction bases with no gene match: 7. The CDR3 is made up of 16 amino acids. CDR1 and CDR2 (germline): MNHEY, SVGEGT. The CDR3 nucleotides are TGTGCCAGCAGTTACTACCGGGACAGGTTGGACTATGGCTACACCTTC. Amino acids: CASSYYRDRLDYGYTF.

This clonotype was seen a handful of times. The rearrangement uses TRBV10-3 and TRBJ1-2; D call uncertain. V lost 0 bases to trimming and J lost 2 bases, with 7 bases between them. The CDR3 is 14 amino acids. The germline V gene has CDR1 ENHRY and CDR2 SYGVKD. Written as DNA, the CDR3 is TGTGCCATCAGTGAGTCAGCGGAGAACTATGGCTACACCTTC. Amino acids: CAISESAENYGYTF.

The J gene is TRBJ1-1, the V gene TRBV5-1; possibly TRBD1 for D (5 bases). This CDR3 spans 16 amino acids. The germline V and J ends were trimmed by 5 bases and 3 bases, with 20 bases remaining between them. The germline gives CDR1 SGHRS, CDR2 YFSETQ. The CDR3 DNA is TGCGCCAGCAGTAACTGGGCAGGCTCGGGGGACACTGAAGCTTTCTTT. This gives the protein CASSNWAGSGDTEAFF. Supplemented by reference TRBV5-1 and TRBJ1-1, the full variable domain reads KAGVTQTPRYLIKTRGQQVTLSCSPISGHRSVSWYQQTPGQGLQFLFEYFSETQRNKGNFPGRFSGRQFSNSRSEMNVSTLELGDSALYLCASSNWAGSGDTEAFFGQGTRLTVV.

The V and J genes are TRBV6-1 and TRBJ1-5; tentatively, D is TRBD1 (6 bases). Trimming took 4 bases from V and 7 from J, leaving 23 bases between them. The CDR3 sequence is 17 residues long. Germline CDR1 is MNHNS and CDR2 is SASEGT. CDR3 loop: CASSGHRDQVLGQPQHF. The CDR3 coding sequence is TGTGCCAGCAGTGGTCACAGGGATCAAGTACTAGGGCAGCCCCAGCATTTT.

The V call is TRBV12-5, the J call TRBJ2-2, with D perhaps matching TRBD1 (6 bases). The germline V gene has CDR1 LGHNT and CDR2 FRNRAP. V lost 6 bases, J lost 1 base, and 15 bases lay in between. The length of the CDR3 is 16 residues. The CDR3 sequence: CASGRGRGLNTGELFF. In nucleotides, the CDR3 is TGTGCTAGTGGCCGCGGCAGGGGCCTGAACACCGGGGAGCTGTTTTTT.